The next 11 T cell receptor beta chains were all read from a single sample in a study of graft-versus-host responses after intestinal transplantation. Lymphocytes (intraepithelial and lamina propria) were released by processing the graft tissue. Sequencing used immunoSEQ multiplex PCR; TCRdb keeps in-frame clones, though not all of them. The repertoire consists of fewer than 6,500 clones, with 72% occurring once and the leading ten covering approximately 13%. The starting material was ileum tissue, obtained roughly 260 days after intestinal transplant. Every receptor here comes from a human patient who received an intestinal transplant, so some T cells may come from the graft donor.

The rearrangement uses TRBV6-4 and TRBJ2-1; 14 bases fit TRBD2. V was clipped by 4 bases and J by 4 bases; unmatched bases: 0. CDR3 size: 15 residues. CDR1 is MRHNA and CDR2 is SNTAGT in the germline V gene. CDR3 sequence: CASSGLAGGYNEQFF. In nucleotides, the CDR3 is TGTGCCAGCAGTGGACTAGCGGGGGGGTACAATGAGCAGTTCTTC.

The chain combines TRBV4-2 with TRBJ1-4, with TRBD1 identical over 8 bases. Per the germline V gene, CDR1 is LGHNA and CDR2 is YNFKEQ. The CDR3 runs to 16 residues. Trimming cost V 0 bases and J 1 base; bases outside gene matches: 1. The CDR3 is CASSQDDRGTNEKLFF. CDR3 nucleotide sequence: TGTGCCAGCAGCCAAGATGACAGGGGAACTAATGAAAAACTGTTTTTT.

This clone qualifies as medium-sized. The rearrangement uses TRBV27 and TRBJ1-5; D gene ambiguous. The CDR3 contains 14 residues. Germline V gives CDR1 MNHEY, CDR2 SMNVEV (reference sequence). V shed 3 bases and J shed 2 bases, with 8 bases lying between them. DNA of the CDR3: TGTGCCAGCAGTTTTGGCCAGGGCAATCAGCCCCAGCATTTT. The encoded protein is CASSFGQGNQPQHF.

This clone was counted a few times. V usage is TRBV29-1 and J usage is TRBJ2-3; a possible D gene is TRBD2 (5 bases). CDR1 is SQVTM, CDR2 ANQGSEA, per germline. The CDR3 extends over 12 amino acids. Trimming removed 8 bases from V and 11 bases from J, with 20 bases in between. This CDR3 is CSPWEPPMRQYF. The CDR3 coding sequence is TGCAGCCCCTGGGAGCCCCCGATGCGGCAGTATTTT.

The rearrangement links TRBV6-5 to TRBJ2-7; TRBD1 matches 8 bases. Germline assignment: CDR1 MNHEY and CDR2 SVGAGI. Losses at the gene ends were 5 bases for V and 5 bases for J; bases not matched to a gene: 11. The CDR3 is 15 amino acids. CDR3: CASSRGQVGGHEQYF. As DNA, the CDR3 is TGTGCCAGCAGTAGGGGACAGGTCGGAGGGCACGAGCAGTACTTC.

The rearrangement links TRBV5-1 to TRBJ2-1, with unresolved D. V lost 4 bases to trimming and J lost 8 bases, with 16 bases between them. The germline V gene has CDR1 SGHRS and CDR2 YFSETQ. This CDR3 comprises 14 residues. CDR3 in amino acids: CASSESPQRDEQFF. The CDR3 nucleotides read TGCGCCAGCAGCGAGTCCCCCCAACGGGATGAGCAGTTCTTC.

DNA for the CDR3: TGCGCCAGCAGCCAAGAAACGAGGAACTATGAAAAACTGTTTTTT. Its translation: CASSQETRNYEKLFF. V is TRBV4-3 and J is TRBJ1-4; D is ambiguous. The CDR3 runs 15 residues. Germline V lookup: CDR1 LGHNA, CDR2 YSLEER. V was cut by 0 bases and J by 6 bases, with 11 bases left in between.

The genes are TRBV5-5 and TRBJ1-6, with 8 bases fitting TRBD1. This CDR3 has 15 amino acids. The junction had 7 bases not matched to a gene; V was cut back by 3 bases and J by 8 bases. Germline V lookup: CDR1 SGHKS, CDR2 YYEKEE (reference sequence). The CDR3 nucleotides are TGTGCCAGCAGCTACACAGGGGGGATGGATTCACCCCTCCACTTT. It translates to CASSYTGGMDSPLHF.

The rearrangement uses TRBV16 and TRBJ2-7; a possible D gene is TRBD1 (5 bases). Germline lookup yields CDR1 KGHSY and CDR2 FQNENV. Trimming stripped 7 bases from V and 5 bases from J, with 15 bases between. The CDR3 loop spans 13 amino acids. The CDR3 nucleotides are TGTGCCAGCACACCGGACATGGCCGACGAGCAGTACTTC. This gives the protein CASTPDMADEQYF.

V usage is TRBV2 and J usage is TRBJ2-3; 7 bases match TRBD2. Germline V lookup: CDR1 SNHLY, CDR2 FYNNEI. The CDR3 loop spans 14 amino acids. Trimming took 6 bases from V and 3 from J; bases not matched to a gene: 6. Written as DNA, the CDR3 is TGTGCCAGCAGGGGAGGGCCTGGGACAGATACGCAGTATTTT. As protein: CASRGGPGTDTQYF.

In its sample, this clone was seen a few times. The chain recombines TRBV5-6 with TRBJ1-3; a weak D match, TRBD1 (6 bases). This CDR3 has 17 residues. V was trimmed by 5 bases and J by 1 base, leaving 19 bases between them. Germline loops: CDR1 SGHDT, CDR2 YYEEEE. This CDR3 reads CASSWGGRGSSGNTIYF. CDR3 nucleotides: TGTGCCAGCAGTTGGGGGGGCCGGGGATCTTCTGGAAACACCATATATTTT.